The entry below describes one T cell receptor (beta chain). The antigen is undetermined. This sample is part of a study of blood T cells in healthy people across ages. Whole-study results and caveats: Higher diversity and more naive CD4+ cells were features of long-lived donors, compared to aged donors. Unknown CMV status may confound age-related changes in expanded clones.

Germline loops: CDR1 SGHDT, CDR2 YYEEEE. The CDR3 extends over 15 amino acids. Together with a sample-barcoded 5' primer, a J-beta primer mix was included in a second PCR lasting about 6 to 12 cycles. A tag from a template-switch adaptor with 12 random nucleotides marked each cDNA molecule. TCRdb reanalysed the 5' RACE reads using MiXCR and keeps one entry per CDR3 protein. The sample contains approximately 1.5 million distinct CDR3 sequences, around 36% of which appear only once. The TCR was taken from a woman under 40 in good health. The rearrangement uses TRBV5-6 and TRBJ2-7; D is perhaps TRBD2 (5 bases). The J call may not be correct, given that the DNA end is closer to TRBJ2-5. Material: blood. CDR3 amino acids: CASSSGRSGQETQYF. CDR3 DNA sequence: TGTGCCAGCAGCTCCGGCAGGAGCGGTCAAGAGACCCAGTACTTC.